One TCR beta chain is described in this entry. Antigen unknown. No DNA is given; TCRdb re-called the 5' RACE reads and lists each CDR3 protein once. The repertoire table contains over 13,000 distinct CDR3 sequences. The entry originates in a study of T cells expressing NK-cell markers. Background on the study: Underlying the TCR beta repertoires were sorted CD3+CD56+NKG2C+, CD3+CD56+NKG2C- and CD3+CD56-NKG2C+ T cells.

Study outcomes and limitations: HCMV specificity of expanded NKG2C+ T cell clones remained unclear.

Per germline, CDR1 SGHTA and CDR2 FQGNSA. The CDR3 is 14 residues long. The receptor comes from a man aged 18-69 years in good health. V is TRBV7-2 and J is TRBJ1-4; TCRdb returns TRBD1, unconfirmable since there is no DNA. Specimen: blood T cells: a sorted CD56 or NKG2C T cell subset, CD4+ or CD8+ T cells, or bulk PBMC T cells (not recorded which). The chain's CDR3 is CASSLTGGNEKLFF.